This TCR beta chain is drawn from a study of blood T cell repertoires in COVID-19. The wider study: From T cells, B-cell-depleted T cells, or PBMCs came the material, which was cDNA or gDNA.

Recruits, aged roughly 18 to 95 years, lived in around 24 US areas. Sequencing used immunoSEQ multiplex PCR; TCRdb keeps in-frame clones, though not all of them. The data contain 200,000 to 300,000 clones, 85% to 90% of them singletons. With V trimmed by 1 base and J by 0 bases, 16 bases remained unmatched. Germline CDR1 and CDR2: KGHSH and LQKENI. The CDR3 sequence is 20 residues long. The rearrangement uses TRBV18 and TRBJ1-2; 8 bases are shared with TRBD1. The TCR sequence derives from a man aged 50 or older who had been exposed to COVID-19. The sample was PBMCs or T cells enriched from blood (not recorded which). CDR3 sequence reads: CASSPQGQGREKGANYGYTF. As DNA, the CDR3 is TGTGCCAGCTCACCACAAGGACAGGGCAGGGAGAAAGGAGCTAACTATGGCTACACCTTC.